This T cell receptor (beta chain) was retrieved from a study of shared clonotypes between healthy human individuals. Whole-study context: Donors, aged 18 to 49, were a couple of women and a few men. Study-level results: Some naive CD4 clonotypes, around 4.7%, turned up in common across a handful of donors.

The protocol was immunoSEQ multiplex PCR, while the TCRdb copy is restricted to in-frame clones and leaves out a portion. This sample yields some 2.3 million clones, of which 80% to 95% are seen a single time; 0.39% belongs to the top ten. Worth noting for this clone: Antigen unknown.

The CDR3 contains 16 residues. Germline V lookup: CDR1 KGHSH, CDR2 LQKENI. The germline V and J ends were trimmed by 2 bases and 4 bases, with 18 bases remaining between them. The sequenced sample consisted of naive CD4+ T cells from PBMCs. The subset: CD45RA+ positively selected. The source of this sequence is a man between 18 and 35 years old in good health. Some clones in this sample may be carry-over from other donors' samples. This sequence joins TRBV18 and TRBJ2-7, with a tentative D call TRBD2 (6 bases). The CDR3 DNA is TGTGCCAGCTCACCATATCGGCCGGGAGCTGGGTACGAGCAGTACTTC. This translates into CASSPYRPGAGYEQYF.